This T cell receptor (gamma chain) was documented in a study of Vδ1+ human thymocytes. Sequences come from RNA converted to cDNA by reverse transcription. CDR3 amplicons came from multiplex PCR with pooled V-gene forward and constant-region reverse primers. TCRdb re-called clones from the multiplex PCR reads via CATT. The sample holds about 23,000 gamma-chain clones, about an eighth seen once. The CDR3 sequence is 14 residues long. The germline V gene encodes CDR1 VINAFY and CDR2 YDVSNSKD. Trimming took 3 bases from V and 7 from J; bases not matched to a gene: 12. With respect to this clone: Its antigen is undetermined.

Regarding the study as a whole: Unlike peripheral blood Vdelta1+ controls, thymic delta-chain sequences included around 18% Vdelta2 and few Vdelta3. In the thymus, TRG and TRD repertoires looked highly polyclonal with Gaussian CDR3 lengths.

The origin of this receptor is a child under two years old who had congenital heart surgery. The chain carries TRGV5 and TRGJ1 or TRGJ2. The material sequenced was Vdelta1+ gamma-delta thymocytes from the thymus. Subset reported: FACS-sorted CD3+ TCRalphabeta- TCRVdelta1+ TCRVdelta2- thymocytes. CDR3 sequence reads: CATWDGTRWYKKLF. As DNA, the CDR3 is TGTGCCACCTGGGACGGAACGAGGTGGTATAAGAAACTCTTT.